The clone carrying this TCR beta chain was seen a few times. These data belong to a study of molecular identifiers for immune sequencing clone quantification. CD8+CD4-CCR7+CD45RA+ sorting gave the naive CD8 T cells. Looked up from germline, CDR1 is LGHNA and CDR2 is YSLEER. The CDR3 is 17 residues long. V was clipped by 0 bases and J by 0 bases, with 14 bases between them. TCRdb reanalysed the PCR reads using MiXCR and keeps one entry per CDR3 protein. Among about 320,000 distinct CDR3 sequences, 20% to 25% were seen once, and the ten largest hold approximately 0.85%. This clonotype originated in a human donor in good health. Some libraries in this study had Jurkat cell RNA spiked in. Sequencing was done on a sample of naive CD8+ T cells from blood, with Jurkat cell RNA spiked in. As to subset: FACS-sorted CD8+CD4-CCR7+CD45RA+ naive T cells. The chain couples TRBV4-3 to TRBJ1-1; D gene ambiguous. This CDR3 is CASSQDPVRSMNTEAFF. The CDR3, as DNA: TGCGCCAGCAGCCAAGACCCTGTCAGATCCATGAACACTGAAGCTTTCTTT.